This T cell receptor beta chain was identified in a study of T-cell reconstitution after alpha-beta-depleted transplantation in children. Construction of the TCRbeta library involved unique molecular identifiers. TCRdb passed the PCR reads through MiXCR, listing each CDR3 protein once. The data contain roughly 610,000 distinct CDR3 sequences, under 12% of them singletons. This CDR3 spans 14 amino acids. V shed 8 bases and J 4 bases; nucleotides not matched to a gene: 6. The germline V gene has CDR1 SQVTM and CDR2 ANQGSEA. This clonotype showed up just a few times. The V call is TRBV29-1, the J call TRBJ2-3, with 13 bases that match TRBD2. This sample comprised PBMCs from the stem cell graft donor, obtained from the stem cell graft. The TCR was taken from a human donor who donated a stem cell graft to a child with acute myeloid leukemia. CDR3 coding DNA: TGCAGCTTGGGGGGACTAGCGGGATCAGATACGCAGTATTTT. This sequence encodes CSLGGLAGSDTQYF.